Listed below are T cell receptor beta chains from one sample, sequenced in a study of OX40 agonist ivuxolimab in advanced cancers. The method was immunoSEQ multiplex PCR; TCRdb's version includes in-frame clones alone and lacks a portion of them. The sample yields 15,000 to 20,000 clones, roughly 80% seen once. The sample in question was CD4+ or CD8+ T cells sorted from blood, obtained in a trial of the OX40 agonist ivuxolimab. The receptor set was obtained from an adult with an advanced solid tumor such as melanoma, head and neck, liver or kidney cancer. CDR3s include the opening cysteine and the closing phenylalanine or tryptophan. Clone size is shown for a subset of rows, as once, few, many or a class of expanded clone.

clone size | V gene | CDR3 protein
NA | TRBV9 | CASSVLTDTQYF
once | TRBV7-2 | CASSENSRIYTEAFF
NA | TRBV6-5 | CASSYSRAGELFF
NA | TRBV6-5 | CARNSGANVLTF
NA | TRBV9 | CASSGAGGGFNEQFF
NA | TRBV7-3 | CASSLEGVGAEAFF
NA | TRBV4-1 | CASSQDNPRSKNIQYF
NA | TRBV27 | CASSRGTYEQYF
NA | TRBV4-2 | CASSRLPHSGQGQETQYF
NA | TRBV25-1 | CASSAREGLGEAFF
few | TRBV10-1 | CASSEAGVPYEQYF
few | TRBV30 | CAWTRMGAEAFF
NA | TRBV7-8 | CASSLGGMNTEAFF
NA | TRBV13 | CASSPDRGSSYEQYF
NA | TRBV5-1 | CASSLADFYGYTF
NA | TRBV29-1 | CSGKVLYGYTF
NA | TRBV29-1 | CSVLGGPTNTGELFF
NA | TRBV19 | CASSVGLAETYEQYF
NA | TRBV13 | CASSPRGGNQPQHF
NA | TRBV6-5 | CASSPTGGAGYEQYF
NA | TRBV28 | CASSLDKAGAEKLFF
NA | TRBV5-1 | CASSLGPPGTVNSPLHF
NA | TRBV4-1 | CASFSEREGTGELFF
once | TRBV18 | CASSPIQGGNIQYF
NA | TRBV27 | CASLKEGGYEQYF
NA | TRBV6-4 | CASSVATGTPDTQYF
NA | TRBV4-1 | CASSQTGGLAYNEQFF
NA | TRBV5-6 | CASSLDFPFDQNQETQYF
NA | TRBV2 | CASRGAIAGDRTGELFF
NA | TRBV6-1 | CASSERSQYYEQYF
NA | TRBV19 | CASSMWGNGANVLTF
NA | TRBV19 | CASQTLANSGTDTQYF
once | TRBV29-1 | CSVEGGQGRTEAFF
few | TRBV5-6 | CASSLGTHTEAFF
once | TRBV2 | CASSDPLAGENYNEQFF
NA | TRBV11-2 | CASSLGTGTEAFF
NA | TRBV9 | CASSPHVGKTQYF
NA | TRBV30 | CALKTGSYEQYF
NA | TRBV10-1 | CASSNIAGGYNEQFF
NA | TRBV27 | CASSLQSGGGPYNEQFF
once | TRBV9 | CASSVEPENTEAFF